These 23 T cell receptor beta chains came from one sample sequenced in a study of beta chain features in type 1 diabetes. Findings and caveats of the study: In all four CD4+ subsets, TCRB CDR3 length was significantly, moderately reduced in type 1 diabetes.

Sequenced material consisted of expressed TCRB transcripts (all of the isolated RNA was reverse transcribed). Only in-frame clones appear in the TCRdb table, and some are missing; sequencing was by immunoSEQ multiplex PCR. This sample has about 160,000 clones, with approximately 7.8% found just once. Antigen specificity for these receptors is unknown. Sequencing was performed on central memory CD4+ T cells from blood. These receptor sequences come from a woman aged 35 to 49 with type 1 diabetes.

This chain connects TRBV19 to TRBJ2-1; 13 bases fit TRBD2. CDR3 length: 14 amino acids. V was clipped by 10 bases and J by 4 bases; unmatched bases: 4. CDR1 is LNHDA, CDR2 SQIVND, per germline (reference sequence). CDR3: CATSGLAGYNEQFF. The DNA for the CDR3 is TGTGCCACCTCGGGACTAGCGGGGTACAATGAGCAGTTCTTC.

This clone was seen more than once but under ten times. The chain recombines TRBV6-5 with TRBJ1-2; no firm D call. The germline CDR1 and CDR2 sequences are MNHEY and SVGAGI. The CDR3 has 15 amino acids. Trimming stripped 7 bases from V and 2 bases from J, with 17 bases between. The CDR3 is CASTKTGEVNYGYTF. In DNA, the CDR3 is TGTGCCAGCACCAAGACCGGAGAAGTGAACTATGGCTACACCTTC.

This clone came up a few times. The CDR3 loop reads CASSLQGPGGNIQYF. The CDR3 coding sequence is TGTGCCAGCAGTTTACAGGGCCCCGGAGGGAACATTCAGTACTTC. This chain links TRBV28 with TRBJ2-4, with D possibly being TRBD2 (6 bases). This CDR3 comprises 15 residues. From germline, CDR1 is MDHEN and CDR2 SYDVKM. Trimming shortened V by 2 bases and J by 7 bases, and 15 bases separated the two germline ends.

V gene TRBV19 combines with J gene TRBJ1-5; the D gene is possibly TRBD1 (5 bases). Germline V CDR1 and CDR2: LNHDA, SQIVND (reference sequence). The V and J ends lost 0 bases and 3 bases respectively, with 9 bases between them. This CDR3 comprises 15 residues. The CDR3 loop reads CASSIDGGNNQPQHF. In DNA, the CDR3 is TGTGCCAGTAGTATAGATGGGGGGAACAATCAGCCCCAGCATTTT.

This clone was detected many times. V and J are TRBV27 and TRBJ2-1, with 13 bases identical to TRBD2. From germline, CDR1 is MNHEY and CDR2 SMNVEV (reference sequence). The J segment lost 7 bases and the V segment lost 0 bases, leaving 3 bases of the junction unmatched. This CDR3 is built from 16 residues. CDR3 in DNA: TGTGCCAGCAGTTTATCGAGGGGACTAGCGGGAAATGAGCAGTTCTTC. Its translation is CASSLSRGLAGNEQFF.

This clone came up once. The chain carries TRBV25-1 and TRBJ1-2; D is perhaps TRBD1 (6 bases). CDR3 length: 16 amino acids. From germline, CDR1 is MGHDK and CDR2 SYGVNS. V lost 6 bases, J lost 1 base, and 18 bases lay in between. The CDR3 reads CASSLNLDSFNYGYTF. The CDR3 nucleotides read TGTGCCAGCAGCCTAAACTTGGACAGTTTTAACTATGGCTACACCTTC.

This sequence joins TRBV28 and TRBJ2-7; the match to TRBD2 covers 8 bases. From germline, CDR1 is MDHEN and CDR2 SYDVKM. J lost 4 bases, V lost 2 bases, and 10 bases had no gene match. The length of the CDR3 is 16 residues. The DNA for the CDR3 is TGTGCCAGCAGTTTACTGCGACCGGGACTAGTTTACGAGCAGTACTTC. This encodes CASSLLRPGLVYEQYF.

This clone was seen only a few times. The chain combines TRBV4-3 with TRBJ2-4; a possible D gene is TRBD1 (5 bases). Per germline, CDR1 LGHNA and CDR2 YSLEER. This CDR3 has 13 residues. Trimming took 4 bases from V and 9 from J, leaving 13 bases between them. CDR3 nucleotides: TGCGCCAGCAGCCCCCAGACAGACACCATTCAGTACTTC. Translated: CASSPQTDTIQYF.

This clone has just a few counts. The chain is built from TRBV5-8 and TRBJ2-1; D gene ambiguous. CDR1 is SGHTS, CDR2 YDEGEE, per germline. The CDR3 runs 14 residues. Trimming cost V 0 bases and J 6 bases, with 10 bases left between them. The CDR3, as DNA: TGTGCCAGCAGCTTGGAGTCGCAGGTCAATGAGCAGTTCTTC. It is translated as CASSLESQVNEQFF.

The rearrangement uses TRBV5-1 and TRBJ2-5, with a tentative D call TRBD2 (6 bases). V lost 2 bases to trimming and J lost 3 bases, with 14 bases between them. CDR3 length: 15 amino acids. The V gene's germline CDR1 is SGHRS and CDR2 YFSETQ. CDR3 residues: CASSFHIPGEETQYF. CDR3 nucleotides: TGCGCCAGCAGCTTCCATATACCGGGGGAAGAGACCCAGTACTTC.

With respect to this clone: Other nucleotide sequences from this sample produce the same CDR3. This chain joins TRBV9 and TRBJ1-4, with D maybe TRBD1 (6 bases). Trimming shortened V by 2 bases and J by 8 bases, and 13 bases separated the two germline ends. The germline V gene encodes CDR1 SGDLS and CDR2 YYNGEE. The CDR3 sequence is 14 residues long. CDR3 loop: CASSVGQGSEKLFF. In DNA form, the CDR3 reads TGTGCCAGCAGCGTTGGGCAGGGGTCGGAAAAACTGTTTTTT.

This clone was detected only a few times. The chain joins TRBV5-1 to TRBJ2-1; a weak D match, TRBD1 (5 bases). With 3 bases removed from V and 8 bases from J, the gap between germline ends came to 12 bases. The germline CDR1 and CDR2 sequences are SGHRS and YFSETQ. The CDR3 extends over 13 amino acids. The CDR3 sequence is CASSSHTGYEQFF. CDR3 in DNA: TGCGCCAGCAGCTCTCATACAGGATATGAGCAGTTCTTC.

V and J are TRBV9 and TRBJ1-2, with 7 bases lining up with TRBD1. V was pared by 4 bases and J by 8 bases, with 17 bases of the junction left unmatched. CDR3 length equals 16 residues. Germline CDR1 reads SGDLS; CDR2 reads YYNGEE. CDR3 sequence (DNA): TGTGCCAGCAGCCCACGCCAGGACAGGCAGACAGAAGGCTACACCTTC. Translation gives CASSPRQDRQTEGYTF.

This clone was observed at least ten times. The chain employs TRBV28 and TRBJ1-1; 8 bases agree with TRBD1. This CDR3 region has 15 residues. CDR1 MDHEN and CDR2 SYDVKM come from the germline V gene. J lost 7 bases, V lost 4 bases, and 11 bases had no gene match. The CDR3: CASSSPGGAEYEAFF. CDR3 sequence (DNA): TGTGCCAGCAGTTCCCCAGGGGGCGCCGAGTATGAAGCTTTCTTT.

This clone occurred once. The chain uses TRBV7-3 and TRBJ2-1; 10 bases are shared with TRBD2. The CDR3 runs to 13 residues. Germline values: CDR1 SGHTA, CDR2 FQGTGA. V lost 6 bases, J lost 9 bases, and 5 bases stayed unmatched. The CDR3 bases are TGTGCCAGCAGTCTAGCGGGAGTACGTGAGCAGTTCTTC. Translation gives CASSLAGVREQFF.

The V gene is TRBV25-1, the J gene TRBJ1-2, with TRBD1 matching 8 bases. The V and J ends lost 6 bases and 5 bases, in that order; junction bases with no gene match: 5. In germline, CDR1 is MGHDK, CDR2 SYGVNS. The CDR3 has 13 residues. The CDR3 here is CASRAGQGYGYTF. The CDR3 DNA reads TGTGCCAGCAGAGCCGGACAGGGATATGGCTACACCTTC.

This clone turned up a few times. This sequence joins TRBV11-3 and TRBJ1-3; 9 bases are shared with TRBD1. With V trimmed by 5 bases and J by 6 bases, 5 bases remained unmatched. CDR3 length equals 14 residues. Germline CDR1 SGHNT, CDR2 YENEEA. The CDR3 nucleotides read TGTGCCAGCAGCCCGGGGACAGGGCTAAACACCATATATTTT. Its translation is CASSPGTGLNTIYF.

The V and J genes are TRBV18 and TRBJ2-6; 7 bases align to TRBD1. Looked up from germline, CDR1 is KGHSH and CDR2 is LQKENI. This CDR3 has 15 residues. The V gene end was trimmed by 3 bases and the J gene end by 2 bases; junction bases not matched to a gene: 1. The CDR3 reads CASSPDRAGANVLTF. In DNA form, the CDR3 reads TGTGCCAGCTCACCCGACAGGGCTGGGGCCAACGTCCTGACTTTC.

This clone was counted only a few times. DNA of the CDR3: TGTGCCTGGAGTGTATGGGGGCTAGTGGGACGAGAGACCCAGTACTTC. Protein product: CAWSVWGLVGRETQYF. V is TRBV30 and J is TRBJ2-5; D might be TRBD1 (6 bases). V lost 0 bases and J lost 4, with 18 bases in between. This CDR3 is 16 amino acids long. CDR1 and CDR2 (germline): GTSNPN, SVGIG (reference sequence).

J is TRBJ2-1 and V is TRBV4-3, with D unresolved. Trimming took 3 bases from V and 8 from J, leaving 8 bases between them. The CDR3 is made up of 12 amino acids. The germline V gene has CDR1 LGHNA and CDR2 YSLEER. Here the CDR3 DNA reads TGCGCCAGCAGCCATCTAGAAGATGAGCAGTTCTTC. It encodes CASSHLEDEQFF.

Here the CDR3 reads CASIMTGTGGEQYF. The CDR3 DNA sequence: TGTGCCAGCATAATGACCGGGACAGGGGGCGAGCAGTACTTC. V gene TRBV11-2 combines with J gene TRBJ2-7; 11 nucleotides line up with TRBD1. The CDR3 has 14 residues. Per the germline V gene, CDR1 is SGHAT and CDR2 is FQNNGV. V dropped 7 bases and J dropped 6; count of bases not matched to a gene: 8.

This clone was recorded a few times. The V and J genes are TRBV4-2 and TRBJ1-5; possible D gene TRBD1, 5 bases. CDR3 length equals 15 residues. The germline V and J ends were trimmed by 2 bases and 3 bases, with 11 bases remaining between them. Germline values: CDR1 LGHNA, CDR2 YNFKEQ. The CDR3 DNA reads TGTGCCAGCAGCCAAACCCCCAGGGACAATCAGCCCCAGCATTTT. Its translation: CASSQTPRDNQPQHF.

This clone was seen many times. The genes are TRBV30 and TRBJ2-5; D is perhaps TRBD1 (5 bases). Germline lookup yields CDR1 GTSNPN and CDR2 SVGIG (reference sequence). Trimming took off 7 bases at V and 4 bases at J, with 13 bases between the two ends. The CDR3 runs 12 residues. CDR3 sequence reads: CAFRVVVETQYF. For the CDR3, the DNA is TGTGCCTTCAGGGTAGTGGTAGAGACCCAGTACTTC.